These 21 T cell receptor beta chains share one sample of origin, sequenced in a study of regulatory T cells in long-lasting Graves disease. Time point of the sample: persistent/refractory GD, antithyroid drugs over 5 years with positive TRAb. Researchers made the TCR library from RNA that was extracted from PBMCs. Both iRepertoire HTBI primers and Arm-PCR of CDR3 regions were used to build the TCR beta libraries. TCRdb analysed the multiplex PCR reads with MiXCR anew, one entry per CDR3 protein. The repertoire has a few hundred thousand distinct CDR3 sequences, 23% of them found once; the top ten carry roughly 28%. Sequences were derived from peripheral blood mononuclear cells (PBMCs), sampled when the disease was refractory, from a patient treated with antithyroid drugs. The receptor source for this set is a female donor with Graves disease.

J is TRBJ2-1 and V is TRBV28; D possibly corresponds to TRBD2 (5 bases). Germline lookup yields CDR1 MDHEN and CDR2 SYDVKM. Trimming stripped 3 bases from V and 4 bases from J, with 13 bases between. The CDR3 extends over 15 amino acids. The CDR3, as DNA: TGTGCCAGCAGTTTTAAGGTAGCGAGATACAATGAGCAGTTCTTC. It specifies CASSFKVARYNEQFF.

V and J are TRBV25-1 and TRBJ2-7; 7 nucleotides line up with TRBD2. Germline CDR1 reads MGHDK; CDR2 reads SYGVNS. V dropped 4 bases and J dropped 5; count of bases not matched to a gene: 8. This CDR3 comprises 14 residues. CDR3 coding DNA: TGTGCCAGCAGTGTAGGGACTACCCGCCACGAGCAGTACTTC. Its protein is CASSVGTTRHEQYF.

This clonotype has a count of ten or more. The rearrangement joins TRBV6-2 or TRBV6-3 to TRBJ2-7; TRBD2 matches at 8 bases. Germline-derived CDR1 and CDR2 are MNHEY and SVGEGT. The CDR3 spans 14 residues. V was clipped by 8 bases and J by 5 bases; unmatched bases: 11. CDR3: CASRKSGSGHEQYF. The CDR3 DNA reads TGTGCCAGCCGAAAAAGCGGGAGCGGCCACGAGCAGTACTTC.

This clonotype was seen more than once but under ten times. The J gene is TRBJ1-1, the V gene TRBV5-5; D may be TRBD1 (5 bases). Germline CDR1 SGHKS, CDR2 YYEKEE (reference sequence). The CDR3 has 17 residues. The germline V and J ends were trimmed by 0 bases and 0 bases, with 15 bases remaining between them. In DNA form, the CDR3 reads TGTGCCAGCAGCTTGGGGTGGGGACGGGGAATGAACACTGAAGCTTTCTTT. Translation gives CASSLGWGRGMNTEAFF.

Many counts were recorded for this clonotype. The genes are TRBV7-2 and TRBJ2-3; D perhaps matches TRBD2 (6 bases). V was shortened by 5 bases and J by 4 bases, with 16 bases between the two germline ends. The length of the CDR3 is 15 residues. Germline loops: CDR1 SGHTA, CDR2 FQGNSA. In DNA form, the CDR3 reads TGTGCCAGCAGCGGGAGGACGATCGGCGCAGATACGCAGTATTTT. Translating gives CASSGRTIGADTQYF.

This clonotype has a count of ten or more. The chain joins TRBV2 to TRBJ2-7; D is uncertain. CDR3 length: 14 amino acids. With 0 bases removed from V and 6 bases from J, the gap between germline ends came to 12 bases. The germline V gene has CDR1 SNHLY and CDR2 FYNNEI. CDR3: CASSEASGFSEQYF. The DNA for the CDR3 is TGTGCCAGCAGTGAAGCATCGGGTTTTTCCGAGCAGTACTTC.

This clonotype occurred many times. V gene TRBV6-1 combines with J gene TRBJ1-3; D is undetermined. The CDR3 has 15 amino acids. Trimming took 6 bases from V and 0 from J, leaving 12 bases between them. Per the germline V gene, CDR1 is MNHNS and CDR2 is SASEGT. This CDR3 is CASRQNSFSGNTIYF. The CDR3 DNA is TGTGCCAGCAGGCAGAACAGTTTCTCTGGAAACACCATATATTTT.

In DNA, the CDR3 is TGTGCCAGCAGCGTGGGACAGGAAACTATCTATGGCTACACCTTC. It translates to CASSVGQETIYGYTF. This chain connects TRBV9 to TRBJ1-2, with 8 bases identical to TRBD1. The CDR3 sequence is 15 residues long. Germline lookup yields CDR1 SGDLS and CDR2 YYNGEE. J gave up 4 bases and V 2 bases, and 7 bases lay outside the gene matches. The full variable domain, its missing parts supplied by reference TRBV9 and TRBJ1-2, is DSGVTQTPKHLITATGQRVTLRCSPRSGDLSVYWYQQSLDQGLQFLIQYYNGEERAKGNILERFSAQQFPDLHSELNLSSLELGDSALYFCASSVGQETIYGYTFGSGTRLTVV.

This clonotype has more than one count but fewer than ten. The chain employs TRBV29-1 and TRBJ1-2; D is perhaps TRBD1 (5 bases). This CDR3 spans 12 amino acids. V was pared by 7 bases and J by 3 bases, with 12 bases between. Germline V lookup: CDR1 SQVTM, CDR2 ANQGSEA. CDR3 in DNA: TGCAGCGCTGGGACCGACTACTATGGCTACACCTTC. It encodes CSAGTDYYGYTF.

This clonotype is categorized as medium-sized. The rearrangement links TRBV2 to TRBJ2-7; TRBD1 matches 8 bases. V lost 7 bases to trimming and J lost 4 bases; unmatched junction nucleotides: 9. The V gene's germline CDR1 is SNHLY and CDR2 FYNNEI. This CDR3 contains 14 residues. Here the CDR3 reads CASTSGQAPYEQYF. CDR3 sequence (DNA): TGTGCCAGCACATCGGGACAGGCCCCTTACGAGCAGTACTTC.

The chain recombines TRBV19 with TRBJ1-5; unclear D gene. Trimming stripped 3 bases from V and 11 bases from J, with 11 bases between. Germline V gene data show CDR1 as LNHDA and CDR2 as SQIVND (reference sequence). The CDR3 has 12 amino acids. Here the CDR3 reads CASSIHSLTQHF. The CDR3 DNA reads as TGTGCCAGTAGTATCCACTCTTTGACCCAGCATTTT.

In this sample, this clonotype turned up a few times. V usage is TRBV20-1 and J usage is TRBJ2-6; D uncertain. Germline V gene sequence: CDR1 DFQATT, CDR2 SNEGSKA (reference sequence). Trimming took off 0 bases at V and 4 bases at J, with 10 bases between the two ends. The CDR3 is 15 amino acids. In DNA form, the CDR3 reads TGCAGTGCTAGAGAAACGGGCAGCGGGGCCAACGTCCTGACTTTC. The encoded protein is CSARETGSGANVLTF.

V gene TRBV19 combines with J gene TRBJ1-2; no definite D call. Trimming pared 7 bases from V and 9 bases from J, leaving 12 bases between. This CDR3 has 11 residues. From germline, CDR1 is LNHDA and CDR2 SQIVND (reference sequence). The CDR3 DNA follows: TGTGCCAGTACTAATGAAAGGAGCTACACCTTC. It is translated as CASTNERSYTF. Combining the CDR3 with reference TRBV19 and TRBJ1-2 gives the whole variable domain DGGITQSPKYLFRKEGQNVTLSCEQNLNHDAMYWYRQDPGQGLRLIYYSQIVNDFQKGDIAEGYSVSREKKESFPLTVTSAQKNPTAFYLCASTNERSYTFGSGTRLTVV.

This clonotype has ten or more counts. The chain is built from TRBV30 and TRBJ2-7; D gene uncertain. The CDR3 totals 12 residues. Trimming took 0 bases from V and 8 from J, leaving 11 bases between them. Germline CDR1 GTSNPN, CDR2 SVGIG (reference sequence). The CDR3 reads CAWSVGMEQQYF. In nucleotides, the CDR3 is TGTGCCTGGAGTGTGGGTATGGAGCAGCAGTACTTC. Full variable domain (missing parts from reference TRBV30 and TRBJ2-7): SQTIHQWPATLVQPVGSPLSLECTVEGTSNPNLYWYRQAAGRGLQLLFYSVGIGQISSEVPQNLSASRPQDRQFILSSKKLLLSDSGFYLCAWSVGMEQQYFGPGTRLTVT.

The sample holds many counts of this clonotype. The chain links TRBV27 to TRBJ1-1; possibly TRBD1 for D (5 bases). The CDR3 has 14 residues. Germline V gene data show CDR1 as MNHEY and CDR2 as SMNVEV (reference sequence). Trimming removed 1 base at V and 1 base at J, with 7 bases between. CDR3 amino acids: CASSLWQGNTEAFF. The CDR3 DNA sequence: TGTGCCAGCAGTTTATGGCAGGGGAACACTGAAGCTTTCTTT.

The V call is TRBV6-2 or TRBV6-3, the J call TRBJ2-5; tentatively, D is TRBD1 (6 bases). CDR1 is MNHEY and CDR2 is SVGEGT in the germline V gene. The V end lost 5 bases, the J end lost 7 bases, and 20 bases lay between the germline ends. The CDR3 extends over 15 amino acids. The DNA for the CDR3 is TGTGCCAGCAGTATCAGACAGGAGCGCGTCGGGACCCAGTACTTC. Protein: CASSIRQERVGTQYF.

The genes are TRBV28 and TRBJ1-2; no clear D gene. This CDR3 has 12 residues. Germline V CDR1 and CDR2: MDHEN, SYDVKM. The V gene lost 5 bases and the J gene lost 8 bases, with 12 bases spanning the gap. This CDR3 is CASSPMVWGYTF. The CDR3 DNA is TGTGCCAGCAGTCCTATGGTTTGGGGCTACACCTTC.

This rearrangement joins TRBV19 to TRBJ2-5, with 8 bases identical to TRBD2. J gave up 1 base and V 7 bases, and 2 bases lay outside the gene matches. In germline, CDR1 is LNHDA, CDR2 SQIVND (reference sequence). The CDR3 contains 13 residues. CDR3 sequence (DNA): TGTGCCAGTACGGGGGGGCCCCAAGAGACCCAGTACTTC. This encodes CASTGGPQETQYF.

This clonotype was seen a few times. A read error is likely here: a far larger clone is one base away. The V call is TRBV11-2, the J call TRBJ1-1, with 9 bases identical to TRBD1. V was clipped by 4 bases and J by 1 base; unmatched bases: 10. This CDR3 has 17 amino acids. Germline V lookup: CDR1 SGHAT, CDR2 FQNNGV. The CDR3, as DNA: TGTGCCAGCAGCTCGACAGGGGGACGGCTTGGGAACACTGAAGCTTTCTTT. It codes for CASSSTGGRLGNTEAFF.

This clonotype was seen ten or more times. The chain recombines TRBV2 with TRBJ1-4; D is unclear. V was pared by 5 bases and J by 0 bases, with 7 bases between. This CDR3 has 14 amino acids. In germline, CDR1 is SNHLY, CDR2 FYNNEI. DNA of the CDR3: TGTGCCAGCAGTCCATACTCAACTAATGAAAAACTGTTTTTT. It specifies CASSPYSTNEKLFF. Together with reference TRBV2 and TRBJ1-4, the CDR3 gives the full variable domain: EPEVTQTPSHQVTQMGQEVILRCVPISNHLYFYWYRQILGQKVEFLVSFYNNEISEKSEIFDDQFSVERPDGSNFTLKIRSTKLEDSAMYFCASSPYSTNEKLFFGSGTQLSVL.

This rearrangement joins TRBV5-5 to TRBJ1-2; 7 bases map to TRBD1. This CDR3 spans 14 amino acids. Germline V gene sequence: CDR1 SGHKS, CDR2 YYEKEE (reference sequence). Trimming cost V 4 bases and J 4 bases; bases outside gene matches: 7. This CDR3 is CASSPDRWGYGYTF. The CDR3 DNA sequence: TGTGCCAGCAGCCCGGACAGGTGGGGCTATGGCTACACCTTC.